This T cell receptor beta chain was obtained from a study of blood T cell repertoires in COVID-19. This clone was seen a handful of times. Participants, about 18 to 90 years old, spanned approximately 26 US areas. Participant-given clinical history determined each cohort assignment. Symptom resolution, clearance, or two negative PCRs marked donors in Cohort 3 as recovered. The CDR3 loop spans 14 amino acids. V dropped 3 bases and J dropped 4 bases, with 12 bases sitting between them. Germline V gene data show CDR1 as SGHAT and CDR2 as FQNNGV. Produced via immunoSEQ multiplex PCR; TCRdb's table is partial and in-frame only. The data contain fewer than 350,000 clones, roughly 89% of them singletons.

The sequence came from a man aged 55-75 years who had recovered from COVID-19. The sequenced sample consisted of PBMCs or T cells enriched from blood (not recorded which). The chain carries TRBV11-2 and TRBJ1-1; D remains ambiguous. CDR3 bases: TGTGCCAGCAGCTTGAAGAGGGTAGGCACTGAAGCTTTCTTT. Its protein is CASSLKRVGTEAFF.